This passage covers 28 T cell receptor beta chains from one sample sequenced in a study of blood T cell repertoires in COVID-19. Profiling relied on immunoSEQ multiplex PCR, and the TCRdb table lists in-frame clones only, not all of them. Of roughly 290,000 clones listed, 80% to 90% are singletons. Material for sequencing was PBMCs or T cells enriched from blood (not recorded which). These receptors all come from a woman aged 25 to 39 who had recovered from COVID-19.

V and J are TRBV3-1 (or the pseudogene TRBV3-2) and TRBJ2-7, with D unresolved. This CDR3 is 12 amino acids long. CDR1 is LGHDT, CDR2 YNNKEL, per germline (reference sequence). V lost 3 bases and J 4 bases, leaving 7 bases between the germline ends. The chain's CDR3 is CASSHSQYEQYF. CDR3 bases: TGTGCCAGCAGCCATTCCCAGTACGAGCAGTACTTC.

This clone was observed a few times. J is TRBJ2-3 and V is TRBV28, with 8 positions matching TRBD2. Per germline, CDR1 MDHEN and CDR2 SYDVKM. V lost 2 bases and J lost 3; bases outside the gene matches: 10. The CDR3 covers 17 residues. CDR3 amino acids: CASSLVAGQASTDTQYF. The CDR3 DNA is TGTGCCAGCAGTTTAGTAGCGGGGCAGGCATCTACAGATACGCAGTATTTT.

This sequence joins TRBV15 and TRBJ1-2; D not resolved. CDR1 is LNHNV and CDR2 is YYDKDF in the germline V gene (reference sequence). This CDR3 has 12 amino acids. V dropped 0 bases and J dropped 4 bases, with 3 bases sitting between them. This CDR3 reads CATSRDVYGYTF. CDR3 nucleotides: TGTGCCACCAGCAGAGACGTCTATGGCTACACCTTC. The complete variable domain, with remaining parts taken from reference TRBV15 and TRBJ1-2, reads DAMVIQNPRYQVTQFGKPVTLSCSQTLNHNVMYWYQQKSSQAPKLLFHYYDKDFNNEADTPDNFQSRRPNTSFCFLDIRSPGLGDTAMYLCATSRDVYGYTFGSGTRLTVV.

The CDR3 spells CASSLNRDRYNEQFF. The CDR3 DNA reads TGTGCCAGCAGCTTGAACCGGGACAGATACAATGAGCAGTTCTTC. V and J are TRBV7-3 and TRBJ2-1, with 7 positions matching TRBD1. J lost 4 bases, V lost 3 bases, and 6 bases had no gene match. The CDR3 runs 15 residues. In germline, CDR1 is SGHTA, CDR2 FQGTGA.

The chain has TRBV13 and TRBJ2-3; 13 bases line up with TRBD2. The length of the CDR3 is 15 residues. CDR1 is PRHDT and CDR2 is FYEKMQ in the germline V gene (reference sequence). The trim removed 4 bases at V and 6 bases at J, leaving 4 bases unmatched. CDR3 sequence reads: CASSSRGLAGDTQYF. The CDR3 DNA reads as TGTGCCAGCAGCTCCCGGGGACTAGCGGGGGATACGCAGTATTTT.

The chain couples TRBV6-5 to TRBJ1-5; the match to TRBD1 covers 8 bases. This CDR3 contains 14 residues. Germline lookup yields CDR1 MNHEY and CDR2 SVGAGI. V was pared by 2 bases and J by 6 bases, with 3 bases of the junction left unmatched. CDR3 amino acids: CASSYGTGSQPQHF. The CDR3 nucleotides are TGTGCCAGCAGTTACGGGACAGGTTCTCAGCCCCAGCATTTT.

The chain is built from TRBV6-5 and TRBJ1-6, with 9 positions matching TRBD1. CDR1 is MNHEY and CDR2 is SVGAGI in the germline V gene. The CDR3 runs 15 residues. Trimming removed 2 bases from V and 6 bases from J; junction bases left unmatched: 2. DNA of the CDR3: TGTGCCAGCAGTTACCAACAGGGGGCTAATTCACCCCTCCACTTT. Its protein is CASSYQQGANSPLHF.

Turning to this clone: Other DNA sequences from this sample encode an identical CDR3 as well. The chain has TRBV20-1 and TRBJ2-1, with D maybe TRBD2 (5 bases). This CDR3 is built from 14 residues. Germline V gene sequence: CDR1 DFQATT, CDR2 SNEGSKA (reference sequence). Trimming shortened V by 3 bases and J by 1 base, and 10 bases separated the two germline ends. DNA of the CDR3: TGCAGTGCTAGTACGGGGAGTTCCTACAATGAGCAGTTCTTC. Encoded protein: CSASTGSSYNEQFF.

The chain carries TRBV5-1 and TRBJ1-2, with TRBD1 matching over 11 bases. The germline V gene encodes CDR1 SGHRS and CDR2 YFSETQ. The V segment lost 3 bases and the J segment 4 bases; nucleotides outside the gene matches: 2. This CDR3 spans 14 amino acids. The CDR3 region is CASSWDRGTYGYTF. The CDR3 nucleotides are TGCGCCAGCAGCTGGGACAGGGGGACCTATGGCTACACCTTC.

The rearrangement uses TRBV28 and TRBJ2-7; D is undetermined. Germline-derived CDR1 and CDR2 are MDHEN and SYDVKM. The CDR3 is made up of 17 amino acids. Trimming cost V 6 bases and J 2 bases, with 23 bases left between them. CDR3 sequence reads: CASSPYPSAASPYEQYF. The DNA of the CDR3 is TGTGCCAGCAGCCCTTACCCCTCCGCGGCCTCCCCCTACGAGCAGTACTTC.

This clone was counted a few times. This rearrangement joins TRBV6-5 to TRBJ1-5, with D hard to call. Trimming took off 7 bases at V and 3 bases at J, with 13 bases between the two ends. Germline loops: CDR1 MNHEY, CDR2 SVGAGI. This CDR3 is 14 amino acids long. The CDR3 sequence: CASKTEAYNQPQHF. In DNA, the CDR3 is TGTGCCAGCAAAACGGAGGCCTACAATCAGCCCCAGCATTTT.

This clone showed up many times. V and J are TRBV10-1 and TRBJ1-5; TRBD1 matches at 7 bases. Germline V gene sequence: CDR1 WNHNN, CDR2 SYGVQD (reference sequence). This CDR3 contains 18 residues. J lost 6 bases, V lost 6 bases, and 20 bases had no gene match. CDR3 bases: TGCGCCAGCAGGGACCCCGACAGGGTATTATTATCGGGTCAGCCCCAGCATTTT. It specifies CASRDPDRVLLSGQPQHF.

The genes are TRBV18 and TRBJ2-2; TRBD1 matches at 7 bases. The CDR3 sequence is 17 residues long. The germline V gene has CDR1 KGHSH and CDR2 LQKENI. The trim removed 0 bases at V and 5 bases at J, leaving 9 bases unmatched. The CDR3 DNA sequence: TGTGCCAGCTCACCACCGATCGACAGGGTGGGGACCGGGGAGCTGTTTTTT. Protein: CASSPPIDRVGTGELFF.

The V gene is TRBV11-2, the J gene TRBJ2-7; D might be TRBD2 (6 bases). There are 13 residues in the CDR3. V was shortened by 5 bases and J by 7 bases, with 15 bases between the two germline ends. Germline-derived CDR1 and CDR2 are SGHAT and FQNNGV. The CDR3 protein is CASSPGRDWEQYF. The CDR3 region has the DNA TGTGCCAGCAGCCCCGGACGGGACTGGGAGCAGTACTTC.

This sequence joins TRBV24-1 and TRBJ2-3; D perhaps matches TRBD2 (5 bases). CDR3 length equals 14 residues. Germline lookup yields CDR1 KGHDR and CDR2 SFDVKD. Trimming removed 7 bases from V and 3 bases from J, with 13 bases in between. As DNA, the CDR3 is TGTGCCACCAGGACACGGGATGGGACAGATACGCAGTATTTT. Its protein product is CATRTRDGTDTQYF.

V usage is TRBV5-1 and J usage is TRBJ1-1; TRBD1 is a possible D gene (5 bases). The CDR3 length is 15 residues. The germline V and J ends were trimmed by 1 base and 1 base, with 11 bases remaining between them. Germline V gene data show CDR1 as SGHRS and CDR2 as YFSETQ. CDR3 residues: CASSLWGDGNTEAFF. CDR3 nucleotides: TGCGCCAGCAGCTTGTGGGGGGACGGGAACACTGAAGCTTTCTTT.

The chain uses TRBV7-9 and TRBJ1-1, with D possibly TRBD1 on 5 matching bases. Germline CDR1 reads SEHNR; CDR2 reads FQNEAQ (reference sequence). The V and J ends lost 1 base and 1 base respectively, with 7 bases between them. This CDR3 has 14 amino acids. CDR3 amino acids: CASSLVGGNTEAFF. CDR3 bases: TGTGCCAGCAGCTTAGTGGGGGGGAACACTGAAGCTTTCTTT.

The V call is TRBV4-2, the J call TRBJ1-3, with D hard to call. V was cut by 2 bases and J by 0 bases, with 5 bases left in between. This CDR3 is built from 14 residues. Germline CDR1 reads LGHNA; CDR2 reads YNFKEQ. The CDR3 is CASSQTDSGNTIYF. The CDR3 nucleotides are TGTGCCAGCAGCCAAACAGACTCTGGAAACACCATATATTTT.

This chain uses TRBV12-3 or TRBV12-4 with TRBJ1-1; TRBD1 matches at 10 bases. There are 13 residues in the CDR3. V shed 5 bases, J shed 4 bases, and the junction held 1 base outside the gene matches. CDR3 coding DNA: TGTGCCAGCAGTAGGACAGGGGGCACTGAAGCTTTCTTT. Translated: CASSRTGGTEAFF.

The chain is built from TRBV27 and TRBJ2-1; a weak D match, TRBD2 (5 bases). This CDR3 is 17 amino acids long. In germline, CDR1 is MNHEY, CDR2 SMNVEV (reference sequence). V lost 6 bases to trimming and J lost 8 bases, with 26 bases between them. CDR3 nucleotides: TGTGCCAGCAGCGGGGATAGAGGGCTACAACCCCGCCATGAGCAGTTCTTC. It codes for CASSGDRGLQPRHEQFF.

The rearrangement joins TRBV11-1 to TRBJ2-3; perhaps TRBD2 as D (5 bases). V was cut by 1 base and J by 1 base, with 6 bases left in between. CDR3 size: 14 residues. Germline CDR1 is SGHAT and CDR2 is FQDESV (reference sequence). In DNA, the CDR3 is TGTGCCAGCAGCTTAGACGGGGGCACAGATACGCAGTATTTT. It is translated as CASSLDGGTDTQYF. Full variable domain (outside the CDR3, taken from reference TRBV11-1 and TRBJ2-3): EAEVAQSPRYKITEKSQAVAFWCDPISGHATLYWYRQILGQGPELLVQFQDESVVDDSQLPKDRFSAERLKGVDSTLKIQPAELGDSAMYLCASSLDGGTDTQYFGPGTRLTVL.

J is TRBJ2-7 and V is TRBV14; TRBD1 might be the D (5 bases). This CDR3 comprises 12 residues. The germline gives CDR1 SGHDN, CDR2 FVKESK. With 2 bases removed from V and 3 bases from J, the gap between germline ends came to 5 bases. CDR3 residues: CASSQQGYEQYF. CDR3 DNA: TGTGCCAGCAGCCAACAGGGCTACGAGCAGTACTTC.

This clone was observed once. The chain links TRBV27 to TRBJ2-2; maybe TRBD2 (5 bases). The V and J ends lost 5 bases and 2 bases respectively, with 21 bases between them. Germline CDR1 and CDR2: MNHEY and SMNVEV (reference sequence). The CDR3 contains 18 residues. The CDR3: CASSSYLGVSGNTGELFF. CDR3 coding DNA: TGTGCCAGCAGTAGTTACCTCGGGGTATCAGGTAACACCGGGGAGCTGTTTTTT.

This chain connects TRBV2 to TRBJ1-5, with D possibly TRBD1 on 5 matching bases. V lost 4 bases, J lost 8 bases, and 21 bases lay in between. CDR1 is SNHLY and CDR2 is FYNNEI in the germline V gene. The CDR3 loop spans 16 amino acids. CDR3: CASSVGGAGPGKPQHF. The CDR3 DNA follows: TGTGCCAGCAGTGTAGGAGGGGCAGGGCCGGGTAAGCCCCAGCATTTT.

The chain uses TRBV27 and TRBJ1-3; D uncertain. The V gene's germline CDR1 is MNHEY and CDR2 SMNVEV (reference sequence). The CDR3 length is 10 residues. The V and J ends lost 8 bases and 6 bases respectively, with 5 bases between them. CDR3 region: CASQKNTIYF. For the CDR3, the DNA is TGTGCCAGCCAGAAAAACACCATATATTTT.

This sequence joins TRBV2 and TRBJ2-3; 7 positions agree with TRBD2. The junction had 11 bases not matched to a gene; V was cut back by 2 bases and J by 3 bases. The V gene's germline CDR1 is SNHLY and CDR2 FYNNEI. The CDR3 loop spans 17 amino acids. The CDR3 DNA reads TGTGCCAGCAGTGAATTCCCCCGGGTAGCGGGTACAGATACGCAGTATTTT. This sequence encodes CASSEFPRVAGTDTQYF. Combining the CDR3 with reference TRBV2 and TRBJ2-3 gives the whole variable domain EPEVTQTPSHQVTQMGQEVILRCVPISNHLYFYWYRQILGQKVEFLVSFYNNEISEKSEIFDDQFSVERPDGSNFTLKIRSTKLEDSAMYFCASSEFPRVAGTDTQYFGPGTRLTVL.

This clone was detected only a few times. CDR3 region: CASSEETGFITSGQPQHF. CDR3 sequence (DNA): TGTGCCAGCAGTGAGGAGACAGGGTTTATCACAAGCGGTCAGCCCCAGCATTTT. The V and J genes are TRBV2 and TRBJ1-5, with 7 bases lining up with TRBD1. Germline V gene data show CDR1 as SNHLY and CDR2 as FYNNEI. The J segment lost 6 bases and the V segment lost 3 bases, leaving 17 bases of the junction unmatched. The length of the CDR3 is 18 residues.

This chain links TRBV27 with TRBJ2-5, with a tentative D call TRBD1 (7 bases). Looked up from germline, CDR1 is MNHEY and CDR2 is SMNVEV (reference sequence). V shed 6 bases and J shed 5 bases, with 19 bases lying between them. The CDR3 loop spans 15 amino acids. The CDR3 spells CASSPYEAGQETQYF. The CDR3 DNA follows: TGTGCCAGCAGCCCTTATGAGGCGGGACAGGAGACCCAGTACTTC.